These 20 T cell receptor beta chains came from one sample sequenced in a study of T cell responses to AZD1222 COVID-19 vaccine. Produced via immunoSEQ multiplex PCR; TCRdb's table is partial and in-frame only. The table records approximately 150,000 clones, 85% to 90% of them present only once. The specimen comprised peripheral blood, sampled 28 days after the second AZD1222 dose. The receptors were sampled from an adult who received the AZD1222 COVID-19 vaccine.

This chain connects TRBV29-1 to TRBJ1-1; no clear D gene. V gave up 4 bases and J gave up 1 base, with 7 bases separating them. The germline V gene encodes CDR1 SQVTM and CDR2 ANQGSEA. This CDR3 comprises 12 residues. The DNA for the CDR3 is TGCAGCGTTGGGGGAGGGAACACTGAAGCTTTCTTT. This translates into CSVGGGNTEAFF.

This clone came up once. The chain recombines TRBV28 with TRBJ1-2; D might be TRBD1 (5 bases). V was trimmed by 2 bases and J by 2 bases, leaving 9 bases between them. The CDR3 covers 14 residues. Looked up from germline, CDR1 is MDHEN and CDR2 is SYDVKM. The CDR3: CASSLGGMNYGYTF. The CDR3 nucleotides read TGTGCCAGCAGTTTAGGGGGGATGAACTATGGCTACACCTTC.

This clone was seen a few times. J is TRBJ1-1 and V is TRBV29-1, with D perhaps TRBD1 (5 bases). V was cut by 5 bases and J by 10 bases, with 17 bases left in between. The V gene's germline CDR1 is SQVTM and CDR2 ANQGSEA. This CDR3 spans 12 amino acids. CDR3: CSVSTGTMGAFF. In DNA, the CDR3 is TGCAGCGTTTCTACCGGGACCATGGGAGCTTTCTTT.

This clone was picked up a small number of times. The rearrangement uses TRBV28 and TRBJ2-7; possibly TRBD2 for D (6 bases). This CDR3 is 14 amino acids long. The germline V gene encodes CDR1 MDHEN and CDR2 SYDVKM. V was cut by 7 bases and J by 2 bases, with 15 bases left in between. CDR3 amino acids: CASTVAVGPYEQYF. In DNA form, the CDR3 reads TGTGCCAGCACCGTAGCGGTCGGGCCCTACGAGCAGTACTTC.

The rearrangement joins TRBV3-1 (or the pseudogene TRBV3-2) to TRBJ1-2; D is undetermined. This CDR3 region has 16 residues. Trimming took off 1 base at V and 2 bases at J, with 14 bases between the two ends. The germline CDR1 and CDR2 sequences are LGHDT and YNNKEL (reference sequence). The CDR3 reads CASSQGRRTKNYGYTF. CDR3 coding DNA: TGTGCCAGCAGCCAAGGTCGGCGTACCAAGAACTATGGCTACACCTTC.

The rearrangement uses TRBV28 and TRBJ2-2, with D unresolved. The V gene lost 5 bases and the J gene lost 4 bases, with 14 bases spanning the gap. The germline V gene has CDR1 MDHEN and CDR2 SYDVKM. CDR3 length equals 15 residues. This CDR3 reads CASSPDPSSTGELFF. CDR3 DNA sequence: TGTGCCAGCAGTCCGGATCCATCTTCCACCGGGGAGCTGTTTTTT. Together with reference TRBV28 and TRBJ2-2, the CDR3 gives the full variable domain: DVKVTQSSRYLVKRTGEKVFLECVQDMDHENMFWYRQDPGLGLRLIYFSYDVKMKEKGDIPEGYSVSREKKERFSLILESASTNQTSMYLCASSPDPSSTGELFFGEGSRLTVL.

V and J are TRBV6-5 and TRBJ1-5; 10 bases are shared with TRBD1. The CDR3 contains 16 residues. CDR1 and CDR2 from the germline V gene are MNHEY and SVGAGI. Germline trimming cut 4 bases from V and 2 bases from J; bases unmatched to any gene: 5. CDR3 DNA: TGTGCCAGCAGTTCCACCGGGACAGGGGGCAATCAGCCCCAGCATTTT. It codes for CASSSTGTGGNQPQHF.

This sequence joins TRBV2 and TRBJ2-3; 8 bases are shared with TRBD2. Germline CDR1 is SNHLY and CDR2 is FYNNEI. The CDR3 contains 16 residues. With V trimmed by 7 bases and J by 2 bases, 11 bases remained unmatched. CDR3 nucleotides: TGTGCCAGCACCATGGGGGCGGGAGGCATCACAGATACGCAGTATTTT. Translated, it gives CASTMGAGGITDTQYF.

The chain links TRBV19 to TRBJ1-5, with 8 bases matching TRBD1. Germline-derived CDR1 and CDR2 are LNHDA and SQIVND (reference sequence). After removal of 5 bases from V and 7 bases from J, the junction contained 7 bases not matched to a gene. The CDR3 extends over 14 amino acids. This chain's CDR3 is CASSQGQGKQPQHF. The CDR3 DNA follows: TGTGCCAGTAGTCAAGGACAGGGTAAGCAGCCCCAGCATTTT.

The V and J genes are TRBV6-2 or TRBV6-3 and TRBJ1-5; the D is unclear. V was trimmed by 3 bases and J by 8 bases, leaving 17 bases between them. The CDR3 loop spans 15 amino acids. CDR1 and CDR2 from the germline V gene are MNHEY and SVGEGT. The CDR3 coding sequence is TGTGCCAGCAGTTATCGCCGGACCGAGACCAAGCCCCAGCATTTT. This sequence encodes CASSYRRTETKPQHF.

The chain is built from TRBV5-6 and TRBJ1-2; 8 bases match TRBD1. V shed 6 bases and J 5 bases; nucleotides not matched to a gene: 15. The CDR3 is 16 residues long. Germline CDR1 SGHDT, CDR2 YYEEEE. The CDR3 DNA reads TGTGCCAGCATCCGGACAGGGTACCTTATTGGGTATGGCTACACCTTC. Protein product: CASIRTGYLIGYGYTF.

In its sample, this clone was seen a few times. This sequence joins TRBV6-1 and TRBJ2-7; possible D gene TRBD2, 6 bases. CDR3 length: 14 amino acids. Germline CDR1 is MNHNS and CDR2 is SASEGT. Trimming pared 3 bases from V and 2 bases from J, leaving 11 bases between. Here the CDR3 reads CASSEGGFPYEQYF. CDR3 nucleotide sequence: TGTGCCAGCAGTGAGGGGGGTTTTCCCTACGAGCAGTACTTC.

The gene calls are TRBV7-7 and TRBJ1-1; no reliable D call. CDR1 is SSHAT, CDR2 FNYEAQ, per germline (reference sequence). The CDR3 has 13 residues. V lost 1 base, J lost 0 bases, and 3 bases lay in between. The CDR3 here is CASSLELNTEAFF. CDR3 DNA sequence: TGTGCCAGCAGCTTAGAGTTGAACACTGAAGCTTTCTTT.

The chain is built from TRBV25-1 and TRBJ1-1, with 9 bases that match TRBD1. Trimming took 10 bases from V and 3 from J; bases not matched to a gene: 3. The CDR3 extends over 12 amino acids. Germline CDR1 reads MGHDK; CDR2 reads SYGVNS. In nucleotides, the CDR3 is TGTGCCAACAGACAGGGGGACACTGAAGCTTTCTTT. This encodes CANRQGDTEAFF.

This rearrangement joins TRBV7-8 to TRBJ2-1; tentative D call: TRBD2 (5 bases). Germline CDR1 is SGHVS and CDR2 is FQNEAQ. This CDR3 is built from 15 residues. The V gene lost 3 bases and the J gene lost 2 bases, with 11 bases spanning the gap. The CDR3 region has the DNA TGTGCCAGCAGCTTTTTGAGGGTGGCCTACAATGAGCAGTTCTTC. Translation: CASSFLRVAYNEQFF. Together with reference TRBV7-8 and TRBJ2-1, the CDR3 gives the full variable domain: GAGVSQSPRYKVAKRGQDVALRCDPISGHVSLFWYQQALGQGPEFLTYFQNEAQLDKSGLPSDRFFAERPEGSVSTLKIQRTQQEDSAVYLCASSFLRVAYNEQFFGPGTRLTVL.

The chain combines TRBV19 with TRBJ1-1; 11 bases fit TRBD1. V trimming: 7 bases; J trimming: 5 bases; junction bases outside the gene matches: 12. The CDR3 extends over 16 amino acids. CDR1 LNHDA and CDR2 SQIVND come from the germline V gene (reference sequence). The CDR3 nucleotides are TGTGCCAGTAAAAGGACAGGGGGCGCATTTGGAACTGAAGCTTTCTTT. Translation: CASKRTGGAFGTEAFF.

The chain joins TRBV29-1 to TRBJ1-2; tentative D call: TRBD1 (5 bases). The germline V and J ends were trimmed by 0 bases and 0 bases, with 14 bases remaining between them. CDR1 is SQVTM and CDR2 is ANQGSEA in the germline V gene. The length of the CDR3 is 16 residues. Here the CDR3 DNA reads TGCAGCGTTGAAGAATACGGACAAGGCCCTAACTATGGCTACACCTTC. It is translated as CSVEEYGQGPNYGYTF.

The J gene is TRBJ2-7, the V gene TRBV10-2, with TRBD1 as a possible D gene (6 bases). The germline V gene encodes CDR1 WSHSY and CDR2 SAAADI. This CDR3 is built from 14 residues. Trimming removed 2 bases at V and 4 bases at J, with 12 bases between. CDR3 bases: TGCGCCAGCAGTGAGGCCCAGGGGTCGTACGAGCAGTACTTC. Residues: CASSEAQGSYEQYF.

This clone was observed once. CDR3 protein: CSVEGQGEIHNEQFF. The CDR3 bases are TGCAGCGTTGAGGGGCAGGGGGAGATCCACAATGAGCAGTTCTTC. The chain couples TRBV29-1 to TRBJ2-1; 7 positions match TRBD1. The V and J ends lost 3 bases and 5 bases, in that order; junction bases with no gene match: 10. This CDR3 contains 15 residues. Per germline, CDR1 SQVTM and CDR2 ANQGSEA.

J is TRBJ1-2 and V is TRBV5-1; D is ambiguous. Germline lookup yields CDR1 SGHRS and CDR2 YFSETQ. The germline V and J ends were trimmed by 4 bases and 9 bases, with 13 bases remaining between them. The CDR3 spans 12 residues. The CDR3 here is CASSTPQESYTF. CDR3 coding DNA: TGCGCCAGCAGCACCCCTCAAGAAAGCTACACCTTC.